The T cell receptor beta chain described here comes from a study of T-cell reconstitution after alpha-beta-depleted transplantation in children. This CDR3 is built from 15 residues. V lost 6 bases to trimming and J lost 6 bases; unmatched junction nucleotides: 7. Germline V CDR1 and CDR2: SGHAT, FQNNGV. Unique molecular identifiers featured in how the TCRbeta library was prepared. From the PCR reads, TCRdb called clonotypes with MiXCR, one entry per CDR3 protein. Counted here are 350,000 to 400,000 distinct CDR3 sequences, about an eighth occurring once; the ten biggest clones make up 3.5% to 4.5%. This sequence was found in a human donor who donated a stem cell graft to a child with Fanconi anemia. This specimen was PBMCs, taken from the stem cell graft. The chain has TRBV11-2 and TRBJ2-7; TRBD2 aligns across 14 bases. In DNA, the CDR3 is TGTGCCAGCAGTAGAACCGGGACTAGCGGGGGCGAGCAGTACTTC. Amino acid sequence: CASSRTGTSGGEQYF.